These T cell receptor beta chains were read from a single sample in a study of PD-L1 blockade in urothelial cancer. TCRdb keeps only in-frame clones here, not all; method: immunoSEQ multiplex PCR. The data hold over 75,000 clones, with about 83% observed a single time. Sequencing used PBMCs, obtained around atezolizumab (anti-PD-L1) treatment. The receptors derive from a man aged 55-75 years with urothelial cancer. Both conserved end residues are part of each CDR3. The D gene is left open where the match is weak. A clone size is listed for some rows: how often the clone was seen (once, few, many), or a class if it is expanded.

j_call: TRBJ2-7
clone_size: NA
v_call: TRBV7-9
d_call: TRBD1
cdr3_nt: TGTGCCAGCAGTCGTCTACAGGGGTACGAGCAGTACTTC
cdr3_aa: CASSRLQGYEQYF

j_call: TRBJ2-5
clone_size: NA
v_call: TRBV4-1
d_call: NA
cdr3_nt: TGCGCCAGCAGCCACTATGACTTTCAAGAGACCCAGTACTTC
cdr3_aa: CASSHYDFQETQYF

j_call: TRBJ2-1
clone_size: NA
v_call: TRBV19
d_call: TRBD1
cdr3_nt: TGTGCCAGTAGCACGACAGGGGGAAGGTCATTTCAGTTCTTC
cdr3_aa: CASSTTGGRSFQFF

j_call: TRBJ2-1
clone_size: NA
v_call: TRBV5-5
d_call: NA
cdr3_nt: TGTGCCAGCAGCTTGGGGCTAGCTTTGGCCAGCTCCTACAATGAGCAGTTCTTC
cdr3_aa: CASSLGLALASSYNEQFF

j_call: TRBJ2-7
clone_size: NA
v_call: TRBV20-1
d_call: NA
cdr3_nt: TGCAGCGGGGTTTGGGTGGACGAGCAGTACTTC
cdr3_aa: CSGVWVDEQYF

j_call: TRBJ1-2
clone_size: NA
v_call: TRBV5-8
d_call: NA
cdr3_nt: TGTGCCAGCAGCTTGGAACAGGGATTGGGGGGCTACACCTTC
cdr3_aa: CASSLEQGLGGYTF

j_call: TRBJ1-2
clone_size: NA
v_call: TRBV7-3
d_call: TRBD1
cdr3_nt: TGTGCCAGCAGCGAACAGGGGGCTTATGGCTACACCTTC
cdr3_aa: CASSEQGAYGYTF

j_call: TRBJ2-7
clone_size: few
v_call: TRBV11-3
d_call: TRBD2
cdr3_nt: TGTGCCAGCAGCCGGACTAGCGCGGGCGAGCAGTACTTC
cdr3_aa: CASSRTSAGEQYF

j_call: TRBJ2-3
clone_size: NA
v_call: TRBV6-5
d_call: TRBD1
cdr3_nt: TGTGCCAGCCGCCGGGACAGACTCACAGATACGCAGTATTTT
cdr3_aa: CASRRDRLTDTQYF

j_call: TRBJ1-1
clone_size: NA
v_call: TRBV20-1
d_call: NA
cdr3_nt: TGCAGTGCTAGTTGGACAGAAGCTTTCTTT
cdr3_aa: CSASWTEAFF

j_call: TRBJ2-7
clone_size: NA
v_call: TRBV30
d_call: TRBD1
cdr3_nt: TGTGCCGGGAAGCCGGGGACAGGACCTGATAGCGAGCAGTACTTC
cdr3_aa: CAGKPGTGPDSEQYF

j_call: TRBJ1-2
clone_size: NA
v_call: TRBV18
d_call: TRBD1
cdr3_nt: TGTGCCAGCTCACCGGGACAGGGTATTTTGTCGGATGGCTACACCTTC
cdr3_aa: CASSPGQGILSDGYTF

j_call: TRBJ2-1
clone_size: NA
v_call: TRBV29-1
d_call: TRBD1
cdr3_nt: TGCAGCGTTGACTACAGGGGGCTTTCCTACAATGAGCAGTTCTTC
cdr3_aa: CSVDYRGLSYNEQFF

j_call: TRBJ1-3
clone_size: NA
v_call: TRBV15
d_call: NA
cdr3_nt: TGTGCCACCAGCAGAGATCGGGGGAGTTCGGGAGCTGGAAACACCATATATTTT
cdr3_aa: CATSRDRGSSGAGNTIYF

j_call: TRBJ2-7
clone_size: few
v_call: TRBV2
d_call: TRBD2
cdr3_nt: TGTGCCAGCAGTGAGCGGACTAGAGTCTACGAGCAGTACTTC
cdr3_aa: CASSERTRVYEQYF

j_call: TRBJ2-1
clone_size: NA
v_call: TRBV29-1
d_call: NA
cdr3_nt: TGCAGCGTTGAGTACACATACAATGAGCAGTTCTTC
cdr3_aa: CSVEYTYNEQFF

j_call: TRBJ1-6
clone_size: NA
v_call: TRBV7-2
d_call: TRBD1
cdr3_nt: TGTGCCAGCAGATCCTGGACAGGGAGGGCGTCATCTTATAATTCACCCCTCCACTTT
cdr3_aa: CASRSWTGRASSYNSPLHF

j_call: TRBJ2-7
clone_size: NA
v_call: TRBV4-2
d_call: TRBD2
cdr3_nt: TGTGCCAGCAGCCAAAATCGGGAGGGACGTGGGCAGTACTTC
cdr3_aa: CASSQNREGRGQYF

j_call: TRBJ2-7
clone_size: NA
v_call: TRBV4-3
d_call: NA
cdr3_nt: TGCGCCAGCAGCCAAGAAGGTTCAGGGGTACGCGAGCAGTACTTC
cdr3_aa: CASSQEGSGVREQYF

j_call: TRBJ2-1
clone_size: NA
v_call: TRBV6-6
d_call: NA
cdr3_nt: TGTGCCAGCAGTTACTCGGGCAGGGGTTGGGATGAGCAGTTCTTC
cdr3_aa: CASSYSGRGWDEQFF

j_call: TRBJ1-6
clone_size: NA
v_call: TRBV5-1
d_call: TRBD1
cdr3_nt: TGCGCCAGCAGCTTGGAGACAGGGTTTTCACCCCTCCACTTT
cdr3_aa: CASSLETGFSPLHF

j_call: TRBJ2-2
clone_size: NA
v_call: TRBV9
d_call: NA
cdr3_nt: TGTGCCAGCAGCAGGGGGAACACCGGGGAGCTGTTTTTT
cdr3_aa: CASSRGNTGELFF